This TCR beta chain was recovered during a study of T-cell reconstitution after alpha-beta-depleted transplantation in children. Unique molecular identifiers were incorporated into the prepared TCRbeta library. TCRdb redid the calling of the PCR reads with MiXCR, one entry per CDR3 protein. The sample includes fewer than 550,000 distinct CDR3 sequences, 10% to 12% of them seen just once. Overall study findings and caveats: Newly produced T cells mostly provided counts and TCRbeta diversity after one year, as hyperexpanded clones declined. Roughly two months post-transplant, alpha-beta T cells reportedly originated from several hundred graft clones that had expanded. In some patients, recipient T cells and intrathymic progenitors surviving conditioning explained high day-60 diversity.

Turning to this clonotype: Antigen unknown.

The CDR3 spans 18 residues. Looked up from germline, CDR1 is MDHEN and CDR2 is SYDVKM. V lost 6 bases and J lost 0, with 24 bases in between. The rearrangement links TRBV28 to TRBJ2-7; D gene unclear. Sample: PBMCs, mostly from graft donor cells, taken 180 days after TCRalphabeta/CD19-depleted stem cell transplant. This TCR derives from a female patient under 10 years old who had a stem cell transplant for aplastic anemia, so the T cells may come from the graft donor. CDR3 protein: CASRRNIGPLRRSYEQYF. Here the CDR3 DNA reads TGTGCCAGCAGGAGAAATATTGGCCCCTTACGCCGCTCCTACGAGCAGTACTTC.